This T cell receptor (beta chain) emerged from a study of PD-1 blockade in classical Hodgkin lymphoma. Regarding the study as a whole: Repertoire differences have undefined causes, possibly disease activity or prior therapy.

CDR3 length: 11 residues. Germline V gives CDR1 MNHNY, CDR2 SVGAGI (reference sequence). Between the trimmed V and J ends, which lost 6 bases and 2 bases, there was a span of 4 bases. Time point described: cycle 4 day 1 (C4D1), after five to seven weeks of nivolumab. After autologous stem cell transplantation all patients relapsed, and prior brentuximab vedotin exposure differed between cohorts. As regards this clone: Its specificity is not known.

Some clones are missing from TCRdb's copy, which holds only in-frame ones; the method was immunoSEQ multiplex PCR. The data show roughly 60,000 clones, with about 90% seen just once and 10% held by the top ten. This sequence was found in a human donor with classical Hodgkin lymphoma. This chain connects TRBV6-6 to TRBJ2-5; D is undetermined. The source material was peripheral blood mononuclear cells (PBMCs), sampled before the fourth cycle of nivolumab. The CDR3 bases are TGTGCCAGCAGAACACAAGAGACCCAGTACTTC. Protein sequence: CASRTQETQYF.